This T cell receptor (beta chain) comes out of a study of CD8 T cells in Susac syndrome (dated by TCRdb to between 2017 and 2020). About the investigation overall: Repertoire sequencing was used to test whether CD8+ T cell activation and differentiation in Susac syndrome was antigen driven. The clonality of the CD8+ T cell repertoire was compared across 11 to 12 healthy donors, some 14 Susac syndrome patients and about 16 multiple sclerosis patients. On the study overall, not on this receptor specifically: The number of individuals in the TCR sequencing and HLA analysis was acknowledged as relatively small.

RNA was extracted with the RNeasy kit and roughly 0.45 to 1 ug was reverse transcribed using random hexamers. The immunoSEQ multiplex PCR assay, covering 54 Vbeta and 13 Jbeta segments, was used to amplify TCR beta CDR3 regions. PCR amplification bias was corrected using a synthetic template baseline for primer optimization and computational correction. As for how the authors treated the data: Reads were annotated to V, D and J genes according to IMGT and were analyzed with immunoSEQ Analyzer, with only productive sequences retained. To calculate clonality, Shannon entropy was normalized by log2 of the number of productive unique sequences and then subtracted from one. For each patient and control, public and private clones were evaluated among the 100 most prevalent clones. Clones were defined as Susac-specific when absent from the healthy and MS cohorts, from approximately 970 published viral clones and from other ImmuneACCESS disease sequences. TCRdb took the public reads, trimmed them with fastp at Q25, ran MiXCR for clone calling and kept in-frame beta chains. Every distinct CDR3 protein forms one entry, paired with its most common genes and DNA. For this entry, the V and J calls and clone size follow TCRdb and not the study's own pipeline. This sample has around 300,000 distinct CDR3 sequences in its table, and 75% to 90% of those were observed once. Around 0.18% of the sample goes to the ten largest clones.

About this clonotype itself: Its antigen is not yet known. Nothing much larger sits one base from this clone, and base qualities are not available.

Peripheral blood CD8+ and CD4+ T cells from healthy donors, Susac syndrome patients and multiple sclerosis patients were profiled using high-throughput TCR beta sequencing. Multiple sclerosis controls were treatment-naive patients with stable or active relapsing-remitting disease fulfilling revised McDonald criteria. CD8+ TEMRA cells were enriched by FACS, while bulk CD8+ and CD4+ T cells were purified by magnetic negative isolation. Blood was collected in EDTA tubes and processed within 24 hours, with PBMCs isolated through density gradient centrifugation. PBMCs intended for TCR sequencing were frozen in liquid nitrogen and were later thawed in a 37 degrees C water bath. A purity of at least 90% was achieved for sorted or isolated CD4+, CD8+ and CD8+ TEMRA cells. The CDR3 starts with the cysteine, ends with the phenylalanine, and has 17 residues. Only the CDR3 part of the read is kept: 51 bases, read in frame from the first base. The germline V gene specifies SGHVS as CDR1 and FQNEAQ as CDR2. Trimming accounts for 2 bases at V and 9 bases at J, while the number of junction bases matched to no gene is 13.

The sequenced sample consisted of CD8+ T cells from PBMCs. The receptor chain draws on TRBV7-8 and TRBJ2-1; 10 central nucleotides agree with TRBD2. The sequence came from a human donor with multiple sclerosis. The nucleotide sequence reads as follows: TGTGCCAGCAGCTTAAGAGCTAGCGGGAGAGGGTTTATTGAGCAGTTCTTC. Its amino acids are CASSLRASGRGFIEQFF.